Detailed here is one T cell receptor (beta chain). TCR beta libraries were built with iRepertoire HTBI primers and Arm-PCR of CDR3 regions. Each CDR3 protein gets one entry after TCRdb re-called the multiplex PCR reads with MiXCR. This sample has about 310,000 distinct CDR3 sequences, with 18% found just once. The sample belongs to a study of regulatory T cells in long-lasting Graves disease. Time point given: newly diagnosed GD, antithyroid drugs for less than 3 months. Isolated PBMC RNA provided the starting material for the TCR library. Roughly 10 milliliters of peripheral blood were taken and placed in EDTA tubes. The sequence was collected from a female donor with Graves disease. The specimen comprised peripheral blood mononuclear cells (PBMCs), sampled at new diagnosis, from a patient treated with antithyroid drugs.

CDR3 DNA sequence: TGTGCCAGCAGCCAAGATACGGGACACCTCGAAAAACTGTTTTTT. Translation: CASSQDTGHLEKLFF. V is TRBV3-1 and J is TRBJ1-4; tentative D call: TRBD1 (6 bases). The CDR3 sequence is 15 residues long. V shed 0 bases and J shed 8 bases, with 13 bases lying between them. Germline CDR1 and CDR2: LGHDT and YNNKEL (reference sequence).